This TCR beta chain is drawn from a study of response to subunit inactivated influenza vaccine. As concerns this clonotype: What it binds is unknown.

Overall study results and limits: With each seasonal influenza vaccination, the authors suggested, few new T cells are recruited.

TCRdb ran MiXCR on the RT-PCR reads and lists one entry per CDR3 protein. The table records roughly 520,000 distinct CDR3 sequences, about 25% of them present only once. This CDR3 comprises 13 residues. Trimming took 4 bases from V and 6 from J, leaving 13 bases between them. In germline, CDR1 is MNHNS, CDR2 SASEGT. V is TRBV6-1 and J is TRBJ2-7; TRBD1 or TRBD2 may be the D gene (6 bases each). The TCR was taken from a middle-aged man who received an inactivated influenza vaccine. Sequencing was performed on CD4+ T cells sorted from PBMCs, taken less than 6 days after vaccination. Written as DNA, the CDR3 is TGTGCCAGCAGTGGCCCGGGGGCACGCGAGCAGTACTTC. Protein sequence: CASSGPGAREQYF.